A selection of T cell receptor beta chains follows, all from one sample in a study of T cell repertoires in cytomegalovirus infection. TCRdb reprocessed the reads with MiXCR, giving one entry per CDR3 protein. Here the sample spans around 210,000 distinct CDR3 sequences, 6.5% being singletons. Sequencing was performed on PBMCs. These receptors were taken from a human donor in good health (CMV status not recorded). Some clones in this sample may be carry-over from other donors' samples. CDR3s include the opening cysteine and the closing phenylalanine or tryptophan. D genes are given only for firm matches. Size is omitted from some rows. Given values are once, few, many or a class for expanded clones.

clone_size	d_call	j_call	v_call	cdr3_aa	cdr3_nt
few	.	TRBJ1-2	TRBV2	CASRVRQGVYGYTF	TGTGCCAGCAGGGTCCGCCAGGGAGTCTATGGCTACACCTTC
many	.	TRBJ1-1	TRBV7-2	CASSFSANTEAFF	TGTGCCAGCAGCTTCTCGGCGAACACTGAAGCTTTCTTT
many	.	TRBJ2-7	TRBV11-2	CASSLVGSGQKSYEQYF	TGTGCCAGCAGCTTAGTCGGTTCCGGACAGAAATCCTACGAGCAGTACTTC
many	.	TRBJ2-2	TRBV5-1	CASRYNTGELFF	TGCGCCAGCAGATATAACACCGGGGAGCTGTTTTTT
many	TRBD1	TRBJ1-5	TRBV6-2/TRBV6-3	CASSYYVGQVKDNQPQHF	TGTGCCAGCAGTTACTACGTAGGACAGGTGAAAGATAATCAGCCCCAGCATTTT
.	.	TRBJ1-2	TRBV7-9	CASSLRPRDGYTF	TGTGCCAGCAGCTTAAGGCCGAGGGATGGCTACACCTTC
many	TRBD1	TRBJ1-2	TRBV11-2	CASSRQGYGYTF	TGTGCCAGCAGCCGACAGGGGTATGGCTACACCTTC
many	.	TRBJ2-2	TRBV20-1	CSVGRYSNTGELFF	TGCAGTGTGGGGAGATATTCCAACACCGGGGAGCTGTTTTTT
many	.	TRBJ1-3	TRBV7-9	CASSLMTGNTIYF	TGTGCCAGCAGCTTAATGACAGGAAACACCATATATTTT
many	.	TRBJ1-1	TRBV7-2	CASSLDVATEAFF	TGTGCCAGCAGCTTAGATGTAGCCACTGAAGCTTTCTTT
many	.	TRBJ1-5	TRBV14	CASSQLSPTKNQPQHF	TGTGCCAGCAGCCAATTATCCCCGACCAAAAATCAGCCCCAGCATTTT
many	.	TRBJ2-7	TRBV7-2	CASTLRRAESSYEQYF	TGTGCCAGCACCCTTAGGAGGGCGGAGAGCTCCTACGAGCAGTACTTC
many	.	TRBJ2-3	TRBV2	CASSPSRDTQYF	TGTGCCAGCAGTCCTTCGAGAGATACGCAGTATTTT
.	TRBD1	TRBJ2-7	TRBV20-1	CSALTGTGRSYEQYF	TGCAGTGCTTTAACCGGGACAGGGAGATCCTACGAGCAGTACTTC
many	.	TRBJ1-2	TRBV10-3	CAISESTSGHTNYGYTF	TGTGCCATCAGTGAGTCGACTAGTGGGCATACTAACTATGGCTACACCTTC
.	TRBD1	TRBJ1-2	TRBV29-1	CSVAQGNGYTF	TGCAGCGTTGCACAGGGGAATGGCTACACCTTC
many	.	TRBJ2-1	TRBV28	CASRFRVQQFF	TGTGCCAGCAGATTCCGGGTTCAGCAGTTCTTC
many	TRBD2	TRBJ2-1	TRBV7-2	CASSLQGLASYNEQFF	TGTGCCAGCAGCTTACAGGGACTAGCTTCCTACAATGAGCAGTTCTTC
many	TRBD2	TRBJ2-6	TRBV10-3	CAGGVGSGANVLTF	TGTGCCGGGGGGGTAGGCTCTGGGGCCAACGTCCTGACTTTC
many	.	TRBJ1-5	TRBV7-2	CASSSTGFASNQPQHF	TGTGCCAGCAGCTCGACAGGCTTCGCGAGCAATCAGCCCCAGCATTTT
many	TRBD1	TRBJ2-1	TRBV30	CACRLLGQGYNEQFF	TGTGCCTGTCGCCTCCTGGGACAGGGGTACAATGAGCAGTTCTTC
many	.	TRBJ1-5	TRBV7-6	CASSPEDSISNQPQHF	TGTGCCAGCAGCCCCGAGGATAGCATTAGCAATCAGCCCCAGCATTTT
many	.	TRBJ1-5	TRBV7-2	CASSLARGQPQHF	TGTGCCAGCAGCTTAGCCAGGGGTCAGCCCCAGCATTTT
many	TRBD1	TRBJ1-2	TRBV29-1	CSVEGTGGYGYTF	TGCAGCGTTGAGGGGACAGGGGGCTATGGCTACACCTTC
.	.	TRBJ1-1	TRBV11-2	CASSLDPGYTEAFF	TGTGCCAGCAGCTTAGATCCAGGTTATACTGAAGCTTTCTTT
many	TRBD1	TRBJ1-6	TRBV6-5	CASSTGGYNSPLHF	TGTGCCAGCAGCACAGGGGGGTATAATTCACCCCTCCACTTT
many	TRBD1	TRBJ1-6	TRBV27	CASSLHRGGSPLHF	TGTGCCAGCAGTTTACACAGGGGTGGATCACCCCTCCACTTT
.	.	TRBJ2-7	TRBV5-1	CASSSDSHEQYF	TGCGCCAGCAGCTCGGACTCCCACGAGCAGTACTTC
many	.	TRBJ2-1	TRBV19	CASSIANEQFF	TGTGCCAGTAGTATCGCCAATGAGCAGTTCTTC
many	TRBD1	TRBJ1-1	TRBV4-1	CAIQGAGTEAFF	TGCGCCATCCAGGGGGCGGGCACTGAAGCTTTCTTT
many	.	TRBJ2-2	TRBV4-1	CASSQEGRGTGELFF	TGCGCCAGCAGCCAAGAGGGCCGTGGCACCGGGGAGCTGTTTTTT
.	.	TRBJ2-5	TRBV14	CASSRIGEETQYF	TGTGCCAGCAGCCGCATCGGGGAAGAGACCCAGTACTTC
many	TRBD2	TRBJ2-1	TRBV6-2/TRBV6-3	CASSLGLVRRDEQFF	TGTGCCAGCAGCCTAGGACTAGTAAGGAGGGATGAGCAGTTCTTC
many	.	TRBJ2-3	TRBV20-1	CSASLLGGGTDTQYF	TGCAGTGCTAGTCTACTCGGTGGTGGCACAGATACGCAGTATTTT
many	.	TRBJ1-1	TRBV5-1	CASSLGGSDNTEAFF	TGCGCCAGCAGCTTGGGCGGGAGTGATAACACTGAAGCTTTCTTT
few	TRBD1	TRBJ2-5	TRBV6-6	CASKQGTGQETQYF	TGTGCCAGCAAACAAGGGACAGGACAAGAGACCCAGTACTTC
few	.	TRBJ2-7	TRBV6-2/TRBV6-3	CASSYLVRVAMVQYF	TGTGCCAGCAGTTATCTGGTACGTGTGGCTATGGTGCAGTACTTC
many	.	TRBJ2-7	TRBV11-2	CASSSQAVSYEQYF	TGTGCCAGCAGCTCCCAGGCAGTCTCCTACGAGCAGTACTTC
many	.	TRBJ1-6	TRBV7-2	CASKWAGASPLHF	TGTGCCAGCAAGTGGGCGGGAGCTTCACCCCTCCACTTT
many	TRBD1	TRBJ2-1	TRBV7-2	CASSSLLGGTGGNEQFF	TGTGCCAGCAGCTCCCTCCTAGGGGGCACAGGGGGCAATGAGCAGTTCTTC
many	TRBD1	TRBJ2-5	TRBV28	CASSLRQGARETQYF	TGTGCCAGCAGTTTAAGACAGGGGGCCAGGGAGACCCAGTACTTC
many	.	TRBJ2-7	TRBV12-3/TRBV12-4	CASSWTANSYEQYF	TGTGCCAGCAGCTGGACGGCCAACTCCTACGAGCAGTACTTC